The present T cell receptor (beta chain) was sequenced within a study of control samples from healthy donors and cancer patients. The protocol was immunoSEQ multiplex PCR, while the TCRdb copy is restricted to in-frame clones and leaves out a portion. The sample holds about 160,000 clones, over 90% seen once. Germline V gene lookup returns CDR1 SNHLY and CDR2 FYNNEI. This CDR3 spans 15 amino acids. The junction had 15 bases not matched to a gene; V was cut back by 5 bases and J by 15 bases. Sample: blood. The sequence came from a woman aged 30 to 39 in good health. V usage is TRBV2 and J usage is TRBJ2-1; 11 bases match TRBD1. CDR3 in amino acids: CASSYISGTGGSRFF. DNA of the CDR3: TGTGCCAGCAGTTATATTTCCGGGACAGGGGGTTCGAGGTTCTTC.